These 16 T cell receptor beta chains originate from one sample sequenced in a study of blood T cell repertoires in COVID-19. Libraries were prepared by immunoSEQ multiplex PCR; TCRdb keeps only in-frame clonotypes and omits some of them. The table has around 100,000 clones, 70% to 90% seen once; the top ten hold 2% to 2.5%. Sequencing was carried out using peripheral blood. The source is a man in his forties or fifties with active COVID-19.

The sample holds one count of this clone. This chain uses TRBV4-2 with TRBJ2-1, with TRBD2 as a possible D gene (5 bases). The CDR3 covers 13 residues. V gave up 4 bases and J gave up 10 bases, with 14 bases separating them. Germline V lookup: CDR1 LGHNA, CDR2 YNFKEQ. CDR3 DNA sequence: TGTGCCAGCAGCCTACTAGTTTACGGGGAGCAGTTCTTC. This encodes CASSLLVYGEQFF.

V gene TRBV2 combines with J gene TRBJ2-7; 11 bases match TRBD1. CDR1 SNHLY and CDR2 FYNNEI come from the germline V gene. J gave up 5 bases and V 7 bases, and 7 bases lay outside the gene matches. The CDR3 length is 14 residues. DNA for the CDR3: TGTGCCAGCATCTACGGGGACAGGGGGAACGAGCAGTACTTC. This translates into CASIYGDRGNEQYF.

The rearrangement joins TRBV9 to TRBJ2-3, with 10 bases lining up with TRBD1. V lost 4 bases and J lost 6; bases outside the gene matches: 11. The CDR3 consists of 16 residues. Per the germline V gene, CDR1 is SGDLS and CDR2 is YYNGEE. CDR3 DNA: TGTGCCAGCAGCAAGGAGGTGGACAGGGGGACGGATACGCAGTATTTT. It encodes CASSKEVDRGTDTQYF. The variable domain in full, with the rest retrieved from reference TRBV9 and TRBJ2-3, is DSGVTQTPKHLITATGQRVTLRCSPRSGDLSVYWYQQSLDQGLQFLIQYYNGEERAKGNILERFSAQQFPDLHSELNLSSLELGDSALYFCASSKEVDRGTDTQYFGPGTRLTVL.

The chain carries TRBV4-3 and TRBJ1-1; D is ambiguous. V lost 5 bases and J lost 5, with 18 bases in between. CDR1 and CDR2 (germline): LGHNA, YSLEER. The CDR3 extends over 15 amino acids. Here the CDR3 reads CASSNKDLSGTEAFF. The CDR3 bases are TGCGCCAGCAGCAACAAAGATCTCTCGGGTACTGAAGCTTTCTTT.

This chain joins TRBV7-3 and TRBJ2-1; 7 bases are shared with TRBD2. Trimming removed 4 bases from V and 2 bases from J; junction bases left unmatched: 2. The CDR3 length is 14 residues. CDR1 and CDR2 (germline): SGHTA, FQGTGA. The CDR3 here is CASSSGLAYNEQFF. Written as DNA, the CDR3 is TGTGCCAGCAGCTCAGGACTAGCCTACAATGAGCAGTTCTTC. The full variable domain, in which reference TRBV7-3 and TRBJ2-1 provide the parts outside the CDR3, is GAGVSQTPSNKVTEKGKYVELRCDPISGHTALYWYRQSLGQGPEFLIYFQGTGAADDSGLPNDRFFAVRPEGSVSTLKIQRTERGDSAVYLCASSSGLAYNEQFFGPGTRLTVL.

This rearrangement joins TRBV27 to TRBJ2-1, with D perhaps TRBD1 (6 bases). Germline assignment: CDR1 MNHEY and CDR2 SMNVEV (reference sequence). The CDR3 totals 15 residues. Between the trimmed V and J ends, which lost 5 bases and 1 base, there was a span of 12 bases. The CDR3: CASSPLDRSYNEQFF. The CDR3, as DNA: TGTGCCAGCAGTCCTCTTGACAGGTCCTACAATGAGCAGTTCTTC.

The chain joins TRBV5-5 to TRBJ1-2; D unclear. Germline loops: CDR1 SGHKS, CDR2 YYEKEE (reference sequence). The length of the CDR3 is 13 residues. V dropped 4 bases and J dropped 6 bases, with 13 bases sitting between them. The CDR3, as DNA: TGTGCCAGCAGCGCGGGCCTAGGACATGGCTACACCTTC. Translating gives CASSAGLGHGYTF.

CDR3 DNA sequence: TGTGCCAGCAGTCAACGGGACAGGAATTACTATAGCAATCAGCCCCAGCATTTT. Encoded protein: CASSQRDRNYYSNQPQHF. The chain links TRBV6-2 or TRBV6-3 to TRBJ1-5, with TRBD1 matching 8 bases. Germline assignment: CDR1 MNHEY and CDR2 SVGEGT. J lost 0 bases, V lost 5 bases, and 12 bases had no gene match. CDR3 length: 18 amino acids.

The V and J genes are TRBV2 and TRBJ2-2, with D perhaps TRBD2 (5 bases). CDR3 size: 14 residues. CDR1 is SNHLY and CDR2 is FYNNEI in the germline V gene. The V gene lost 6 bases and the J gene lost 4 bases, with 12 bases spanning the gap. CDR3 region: CASRVGNPTGELFF. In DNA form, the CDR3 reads TGTGCCAGCAGAGTCGGGAACCCCACCGGGGAGCTGTTTTTT.

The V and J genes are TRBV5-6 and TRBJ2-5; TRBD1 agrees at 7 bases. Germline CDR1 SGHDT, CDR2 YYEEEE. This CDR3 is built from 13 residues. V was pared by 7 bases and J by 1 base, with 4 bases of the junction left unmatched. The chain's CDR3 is CASLEGAQETQYF. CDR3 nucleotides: TGTGCCAGCCTTGAGGGGGCCCAAGAGACCCAGTACTTC.

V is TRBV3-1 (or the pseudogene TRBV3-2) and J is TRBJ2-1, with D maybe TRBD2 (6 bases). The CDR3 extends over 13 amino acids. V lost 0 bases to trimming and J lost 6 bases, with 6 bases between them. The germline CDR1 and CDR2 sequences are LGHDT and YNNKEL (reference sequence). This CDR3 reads CASSQDGGNEQFF. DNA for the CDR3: TGTGCCAGCAGCCAAGACGGGGGCAATGAGCAGTTCTTC.

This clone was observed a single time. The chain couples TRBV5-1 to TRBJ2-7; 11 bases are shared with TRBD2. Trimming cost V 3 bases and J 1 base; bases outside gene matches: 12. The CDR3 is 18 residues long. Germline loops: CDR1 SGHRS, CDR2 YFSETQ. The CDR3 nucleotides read TGCGCCAGCAGCTCCGGTAGTAGCGGGGGGGCAAGGTCCTACGAGCAGTACTTC. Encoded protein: CASSSGSSGGARSYEQYF. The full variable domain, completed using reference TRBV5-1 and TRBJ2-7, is KAGVTQTPRYLIKTRGQQVTLSCSPISGHRSVSWYQQTPGQGLQFLFEYFSETQRNKGNFPGRFSGRQFSNSRSEMNVSTLELGDSALYLCASSSGSSGGARSYEQYFGPGTRLTVT.

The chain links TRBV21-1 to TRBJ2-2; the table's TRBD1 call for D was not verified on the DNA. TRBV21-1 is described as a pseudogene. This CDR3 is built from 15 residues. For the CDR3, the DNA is TGTGCCAGCAGCAAAAACAGGGGCAACACCGGGGAGCTGTTTTTT. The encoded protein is CASSKNRGNTGELFF.

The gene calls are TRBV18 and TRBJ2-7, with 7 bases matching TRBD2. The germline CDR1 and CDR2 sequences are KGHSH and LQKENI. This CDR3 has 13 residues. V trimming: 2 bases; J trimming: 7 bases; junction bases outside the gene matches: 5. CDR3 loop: CASSPGRGLEQYF. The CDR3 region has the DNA TGTGCCAGCTCACCAGGCCGGGGACTAGAGCAGTACTTC.

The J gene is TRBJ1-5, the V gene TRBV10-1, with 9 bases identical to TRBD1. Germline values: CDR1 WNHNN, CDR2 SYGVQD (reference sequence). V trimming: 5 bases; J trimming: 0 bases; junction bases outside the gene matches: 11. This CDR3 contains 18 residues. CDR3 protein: CASSQPGQGTYSNQPQHF. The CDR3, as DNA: TGCGCCAGCAGTCAGCCGGGACAGGGAACCTATAGCAATCAGCCCCAGCATTTT.

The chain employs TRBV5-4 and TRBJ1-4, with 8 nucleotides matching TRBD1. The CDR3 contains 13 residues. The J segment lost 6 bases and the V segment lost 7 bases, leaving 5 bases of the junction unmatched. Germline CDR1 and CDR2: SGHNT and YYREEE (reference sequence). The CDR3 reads CASSGQGHEKLFF. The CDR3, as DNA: TGTGCCAGCTCCGGACAGGGTCATGAAAAACTGTTTTTT.